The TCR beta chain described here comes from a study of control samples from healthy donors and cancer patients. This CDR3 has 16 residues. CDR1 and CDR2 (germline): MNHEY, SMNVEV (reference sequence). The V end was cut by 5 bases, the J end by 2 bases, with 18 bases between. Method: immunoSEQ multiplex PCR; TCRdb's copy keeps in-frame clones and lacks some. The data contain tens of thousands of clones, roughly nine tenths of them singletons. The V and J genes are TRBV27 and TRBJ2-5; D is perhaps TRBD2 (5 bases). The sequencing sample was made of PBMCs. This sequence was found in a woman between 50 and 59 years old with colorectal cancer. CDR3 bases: TGTGCCAGCAGTCCCGGCCCCTCCTGGGAGCAAGAGACCCAGTACTTC. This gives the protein CASSPGPSWEQETQYF.